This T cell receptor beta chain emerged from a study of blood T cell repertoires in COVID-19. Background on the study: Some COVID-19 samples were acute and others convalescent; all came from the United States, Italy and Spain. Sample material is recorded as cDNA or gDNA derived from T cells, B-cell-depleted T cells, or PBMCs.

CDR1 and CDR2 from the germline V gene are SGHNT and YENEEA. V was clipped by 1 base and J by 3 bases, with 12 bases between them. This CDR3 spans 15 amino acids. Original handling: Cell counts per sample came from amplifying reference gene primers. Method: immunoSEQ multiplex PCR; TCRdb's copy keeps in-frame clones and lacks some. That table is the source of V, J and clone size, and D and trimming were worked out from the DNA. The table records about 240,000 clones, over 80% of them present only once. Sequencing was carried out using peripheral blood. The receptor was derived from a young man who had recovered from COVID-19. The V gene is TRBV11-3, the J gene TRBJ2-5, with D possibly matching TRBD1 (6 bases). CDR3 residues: CASSLGGRAEETQYF. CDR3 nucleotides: TGTGCCAGCAGCTTAGGGGGGCGGGCAGAAGAGACCCAGTACTTC.